This is a list of T cell receptor beta chains from one sample in a study of CD8+CD57+ T cells in acquired aplastic anemia. TCRdb passed the reads through MiXCR, listing each CDR3 protein once. The table shows around 200,000 distinct CDR3 sequences, with almost 50% occurring only once. Sequenced material: sorted CD4+, CD8+, or CD8+CD57+ T cells (not recorded which) from PBMCs. The receptors were sampled from a human donor with aplastic anemia. Each CDR3 is given with its conserved first and last residue. Fields, in order: CDR3 protein, CDR3 DNA, CDR3 length, clone size, D gene, J gene, V gene. D genes are given only for firm matches. The size of a clone is reported for some rows only, either as once, few or many, or as a class for expanded clones.

CASSPTTGGSYNEQFF	TGTGCCAGCAGCCCAACGACAGGGGGCTCCTACAATGAGCAGTTCTTC	16	few	TRBD1	TRBJ2-1	TRBV7-9
CASSPGTGGSSYNSPLHF	TGTGCCAGCAGCCCAGGAACGGGGGGTAGCTCCTATAATTCACCCCTCCACTTT	18	many	-	TRBJ1-6	TRBV5-4
CASSLRLAGGDEQYF	TGTGCCAGCAGTTTGAGGCTAGCGGGGGGGGATGAGCAGTACTTC	15	-	TRBD2	TRBJ2-7	TRBV28
CSARGRGNEQYF	TGCAGTGCTAGGGGGCGGGGGAACGAGCAGTACTTC	12	-	TRBD2	TRBJ2-7	TRBV20-1
CSAGTGGYTF	TGCAGTGCAGGGACTGGTGGCTACACCTTC	10	-	-	TRBJ1-2	TRBV20-1
CSVVEPVAGYEQYF	TGCAGCGTTGTCGAGCCAGTGGCCGGTTACGAGCAGTACTTC	14	few	-	TRBJ2-7	TRBV29-1
CASSPSGSSYNEQFF	TGTGCCAGCAGCCCTAGCGGGAGCTCCTACAATGAGCAGTTCTTC	15	once	TRBD2	TRBJ2-1	TRBV7-2
CASSLGFGANVLTF	TGCGCCAGCAGCTTGGGGTTTGGGGCCAACGTCCTGACTTTC	14	many	-	TRBJ2-6	TRBV5-1
CAISVAGPSYEQYF	TGTGCCATCAGTGTGGCAGGGCCCTCCTACGAGCAGTACTTC	14	-	-	TRBJ2-7	TRBV10-3
CASSLGATASYEQYF	TGCGCCAGCAGCTTGGGGGCAACCGCGAGCTACGAGCAGTACTTC	15	many	-	TRBJ2-7	TRBV5-1
CSVAGVEQYF	TGCAGCGTTGCTGGGGTCGAGCAGTACTTC	10	-	-	TRBJ2-7	TRBV29-1
CASMSDGGGNTEAFF	TGTGCCAGTATGTCGGACGGGGGGGGAAACACTGAAGCTTTCTTT	15	many	-	TRBJ1-1	TRBV19
CASSDRTGVDEQFF	TGTGCCAGCAGTGACAGGACAGGGGTGGATGAGCAGTTCTTC	14	many	TRBD1	TRBJ2-1	TRBV6-6
CSARDRGLAANEQYF	TGCAGTGCTAGAGATCGGGGACTAGCGGCTAACGAGCAGTACTTC	15	-	TRBD2	TRBJ2-7	TRBV20-1
CASKFRAQETQYF	TGTGCCAGCAAATTCCGAGCCCAAGAGACCCAGTACTTC	13	-	-	TRBJ2-5	TRBV2
CASRQNPSPYGYTF	TGTGCCAGCAGGCAAAACCCGAGCCCGTATGGCTACACCTTC	14	-	-	TRBJ1-2	TRBV6-5
CSVESRQSTDTQYF	TGCAGCGTTGAGTCCAGGCAAAGCACAGATACGCAGTATTTT	14	-	-	TRBJ2-3	TRBV29-1
CASNSRQGGNQPQHF	TGTGCCAGCAACAGTAGACAGGGCGGCAATCAGCCCCAGCATTTT	15	many	TRBD1	TRBJ1-5	TRBV2
CASRSIGGYEQYF	TGTGCCAGCAGATCGATAGGGGGTTACGAGCAGTACTTC	13	-	-	TRBJ2-7	TRBV12-3/TRBV12-4
CASSSYHGTSTDTQYF	TGTGCCAGCAGTTCTTATCATGGGACCAGCACAGATACGCAGTATTTT	16	few	-	TRBJ2-3	TRBV12-3/TRBV12-4
CSAEPPGPQRGAFF	TGCAGTGCTGAACCACCGGGACCCCAACGTGGAGCTTTCTTT	14	few	-	TRBJ1-1	TRBV20-1
CASEFDRRGQPQHF	TGTGCCAGCGAATTCGACAGGCGGGGGCAGCCCCAGCATTTT	14	-	-	TRBJ1-5	TRBV6-1
CASIPPTGHSGNTIYF	TGTGCCAGTATCCCGCCGACAGGGCACTCTGGAAACACCATATATTTT	16	-	TRBD1	TRBJ1-3	TRBV19
CASSDPARQGPEAFF	TGTGCCAGCAGTGACCCAGCCCGGCAGGGGCCTGAAGCTTTCTTT	15	-	-	TRBJ1-1	TRBV6-4
CSVERGGKASRGGYTF	TGCAGCGTTGAACGGGGGGGGAAGGCATCGAGAGGTGGCTACACCTTC	16	-	-	TRBJ1-2	TRBV29-1
CASSQGSPSGARALRGYTF	TGTGCCAGCAGCCAAGGAAGCCCATCGGGAGCCAGGGCCCTTCGGGGCTACACCTTC	19	-	-	TRBJ1-2	TRBV7-9
CATSAGAKGYGYTF	TGTGCCACCAGTGCGGGGGCGAAGGGCTATGGCTACACCTTC	14	few	-	TRBJ1-2	TRBV24-1
CASSDVFRGSPLHF	TGTGCCAGCAGTGATGTATTTAGGGGTTCACCCCTCCACTTT	14	-	-	TRBJ1-6	TRBV25-1
CASSLSGSAGELFF	TGTGCCAGCAGCTTATCGGGGTCCGCCGGGGAGCTGTTTTTT	14	-	-	TRBJ2-2	TRBV7-2
CATSGTSGGVGTQYF	TGTGCCACCAGTGGGACTAGCGGGGGGGTTGGTACGCAGTATTTT	15	many	TRBD2	TRBJ2-3	TRBV24-1
CASGLTHRVFTDTQYF	TGTGCTAGTGGTCTGACCCACAGGGTGTTTACAGATACGCAGTATTTT	16	-	-	TRBJ2-3	TRBV12-5
CASSPLGPGGSGADTQYF	TGTGCCAGCTCACCCCTGGGTCCCGGGGGAAGTGGCGCAGATACGCAGTATTTT	18	-	-	TRBJ2-3	TRBV18
CASSIGRGEEQYF	TGTGCCAGTAGTATAGGGCGGGGGGAAGAGCAGTACTTC	13	-	TRBD2	TRBJ2-7	TRBV19
CASSQDRDYEQYF	TGTGCCAGCAGCCAGGACAGGGACTACGAGCAGTACTTC	13	many	TRBD1	TRBJ2-7	TRBV3-1
CASSIGTRYYEQYF	TGTGCCAGTAGTATCGGGACACGGTACTACGAGCAGTACTTC	14	once	-	TRBJ2-7	TRBV19
CASSVGNPNQPQHF	TGTGCCAGCAGTGTTGGGAACCCCAATCAGCCCCAGCATTTT	14	many	-	TRBJ1-5	TRBV2
CSARTERSYEQYF	TGCAGTGCTCGGACAGAGCGATCCTACGAGCAGTACTTC	13	-	-	TRBJ2-7	TRBV20-1
CSGGLAGAREQFF	TGCAGCGGTGGACTAGCGGGAGCCCGTGAGCAGTTCTTC	13	-	TRBD2	TRBJ2-1	TRBV29-1
CASSLGTGRGLKPQHF	TGTGCCAGCAGCCTCGGGACAGGGAGAGGTCTGAAGCCCCAGCATTTT	16	few	TRBD1	TRBJ1-5	TRBV9
CASSLEGDADEQYF	TGCGCCAGCAGCTTGGAGGGGGATGCGGATGAGCAGTACTTC	14	many	-	TRBJ2-7	TRBV5-1
CASTRYGYTF	TGTGCCAGCACCCGCTATGGCTACACCTTC	10	many	-	TRBJ1-2	TRBV2
CASSEIVRLGRNQPQHF	TGTGCCAGCAGTGAAATCGTACGGTTAGGTCGCAATCAGCCCCAGCATTTT	17	-	-	TRBJ1-5	TRBV6-1
CAIRTSGAVGQETQYF	TGTGCCATCAGGACTAGCGGGGCCGTTGGCCAAGAGACCCAGTACTTC	16	-	TRBD2	TRBJ2-5	TRBV10-3
CASSLLDGNTEAFF	TGTGCCAGTAGCCTCTTGGATGGGAACACTGAAGCTTTCTTT	14	many	-	TRBJ1-1	TRBV19
CASSQESHQLFF	TGCGCCAGCAGCCAAGAAAGTCACCAACTGTTTTTT	12	-	-	TRBJ1-4	TRBV4-1
CASTGTSGYNERYF	TGTGCCAGCACCGGAACTAGCGGCTACAATGAGCGGTACTTC	14	-	TRBD2	TRBJ2-1	TRBV25-1
CASSFWGAGDTQYF	TGTGCCAGCAGTTTTTGGGGAGCGGGAGATACGCAGTATTTT	14	-	-	TRBJ2-3	TRBV28
CASSDRGRSNQPQHF	TGTGCCAGTAGTGACAGGGGACGTAGCAATCAGCCCCAGCATTTT	15	-	TRBD1	TRBJ1-5	TRBV19
CASRGVHNSYEQYF	TGTGCCAGCCGTGGGGTACATAACTCCTACGAGCAGTACTTC	14	many	-	TRBJ2-7	TRBV6-5
CASSGGGRGSYSPEAFF	TGTGCCAGCAGCGGGGGGGGCAGGGGTTCCTATTCCCCCGAAGCTTTCTTT	17	few	-	TRBJ1-1	TRBV6-1
CASSEGVGETQYF	TGTGCCAGCAGTGAGGGGGTAGGGGAGACCCAGTACTTC	13	many	-	TRBJ2-5	TRBV25-1
CASGLQGDNEQFF	TGTGCCAGCGGGTTACAGGGGGACAATGAGCAGTTCTTC	13	many	TRBD1	TRBJ2-1	TRBV7-3
CASSLGPSSNQPQHF	TGTGCCAGCAGCTTGGGACCGTCTAGCAATCAGCCCCAGCATTTT	15	-	-	TRBJ1-5	TRBV7-9
CATSRDRGKEETQYF	TGTGCCACCAGCAGAGATCGCGGCAAAGAAGAGACCCAGTACTTC	15	few	-	TRBJ2-5	TRBV15
CSAKGVEETQYF	TGCAGTGCGAAGGGAGTTGAGGAGACCCAGTACTTT	12	-	-	TRBJ2-5	TRBV20-1
CASSLRGPLHF	TGTGCCAGCAGCTTGAGAGGACCCCTCCACTTT	11	once	-	TRBJ1-6	TRBV5-6